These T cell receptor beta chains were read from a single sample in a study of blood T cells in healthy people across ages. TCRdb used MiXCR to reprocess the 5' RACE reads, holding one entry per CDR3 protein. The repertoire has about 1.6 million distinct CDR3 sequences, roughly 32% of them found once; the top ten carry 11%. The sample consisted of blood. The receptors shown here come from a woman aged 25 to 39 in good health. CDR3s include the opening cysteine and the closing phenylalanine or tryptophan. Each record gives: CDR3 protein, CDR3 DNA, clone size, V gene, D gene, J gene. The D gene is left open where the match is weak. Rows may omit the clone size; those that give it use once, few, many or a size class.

CASSSIRGRQGRDQPQHF,TGTGCCAGCAGCTCCATACGAGGCCGACAGGGAAGGGATCAGCCCCAGCATTTT,few,TRBV7-8,TRBD1,TRBJ1-5
CSATIRRGGVLPEAFF,TGCAGTGCCACGATTAGACGAGGGGGCGTATTACCTGAAGCTTTCTTT,few,TRBV20-1,TRBD1,TRBJ1-1
CASSVEPDMNTEAFF,TGTGCCAGCAGCGTGGAGCCGGATATGAACACTGAAGCTTTCTTT,.,TRBV9,.,TRBJ1-1
CASSNGVGEQFF,TGTGCCAGCAGTAATGGGGTAGGTGAGCAGTTCTTC,few,TRBV12-3/TRBV12-4,.,TRBJ2-1
CASSLPRQVEKLFF,TGTGCCAGCAGCTTACCGAGGCAGGTGGAAAAACTGTTTTTT,.,TRBV7-9,.,TRBJ1-4
CASSLWFRGAYEQYF,TGTGCCAGCAGTTTATGGTTTCGGGGGGCTTACGAGCAGTACTTC,.,TRBV27,.,TRBJ2-7
CASTRTETYSGNTIYF,TGCGCCAGCACCCGGACCGAAACCTACTCTGGAAACACCATATATTTT,.,TRBV4-1,.,TRBJ1-3
CSAGQDSYNEQFF,TGCAGTGCCGGACAGGACTCCTACAATGAGCAGTTCTTC,.,TRBV20-1,TRBD1,TRBJ2-1
CASSSDSAYEQYF,TGTGCCAGCAGTTCCGACAGTGCCTACGAGCAGTACTTC,many,TRBV27,.,TRBJ2-7
CASSPNGLAGDEQYF,TGTGCCAGCAGCCCCAATGGGCTAGCGGGAGATGAGCAGTACTTC,few,TRBV9,TRBD2,TRBJ2-4
CSTQGPSTDTQYF,TGCAGCACACAGGGTCCTAGCACAGATACGCAGTATTTT,many,TRBV29-1,.,TRBJ2-3
CASSLGLAGGPEEQFF,TGTGCCAGCAGCCTGGGACTAGCGGGAGGGCCAGAGGAGCAGTTCTTC,.,TRBV12-3/TRBV12-4,TRBD2,TRBJ2-1
CASSAGRLYYGYTF,TGTGCCAGCAGTGCTGGCAGATTATACTATGGCTACACCTTC,few,TRBV6-1,.,TRBJ1-2
CSARGGRGGTDTQYF,TGCAGTGCTAGAGGAGGGCGGGGCGGCACAGATACGCAGTATTTT,few,TRBV20-1,.,TRBJ2-3
CASSESRRGLGEKLFF,TGTGCCAGCAGTGAATCCAGAAGGGGGCTGGGTGAAAAACTGTTTTTT,once,TRBV6-1,TRBD1,TRBJ1-4
CASRGDGIEQYF,TGTGCCAGCAGGGGTGACGGGATCGAGCAGTACTTC,.,TRBV2,.,TRBJ2-7
CASSRGLDYGYTF,TGTGCCAGCAGCCGAGGTTTGGACTATGGCTACACCTTC,few,TRBV7-6,.,TRBJ1-2
CASRGLAGPSYEQYF,TGTGCCAGCAGAGGACTAGCGGGTCCGTCCTACGAGCAGTACTTC,few,TRBV6-2/TRBV6-3,TRBD2,TRBJ2-7
CSAGSLAGDAYEQYF,TGCAGTGCGGGCTCACTAGCGGGGGACGCCTACGAGCAGTACTTC,many,TRBV20-1,TRBD2,TRBJ2-7
CASSHSDHSGANVLTF,TGTGCCAGCAGTCATTCGGACCACTCTGGGGCCAACGTCCTGACTTTC,few,TRBV9,.,TRBJ2-6
CASSTTSTETQYF,TGTGCCAGCAGCACGACTAGCACAGAGACCCAGTACTTC,.,TRBV28,TRBD2,TRBJ2-5
CASSPPTSGGAETQYF,TGTGCCAGCAGTCCCCCGACTAGCGGGGGGGCGGAGACCCAGTACTTC,few,TRBV12-3/TRBV12-4,TRBD2,TRBJ2-5
CSATPGGSYEQYF,TGCAGTGCCACACCGGGCGGATCCTACGAGCAGTACTTC,.,TRBV20-1,.,TRBJ2-7
CAGSFQSSYEQYF,TGTGCCGGCAGCTTTCAGTCCTCCTACGAGCAGTACTTC,.,TRBV5-6,.,TRBJ2-7
CSARGGGRGLPDTQYF,TGCAGTGCTAGAGGGGGCGGAAGGGGGCTTCCAGATACGCAGTATTTT,.,TRBV20-1,TRBD1,TRBJ2-3
CSAQTSGSYHEQYF,TGCAGTGCCCAAACTAGCGGGAGTTACCACGAGCAGTACTTC,.,TRBV20-1,TRBD2,TRBJ2-7
CVSSQAVNYGYTF,TGCGTCAGCAGCCAAGCAGTTAACTATGGCTACACCTTC,.,TRBV4-1,.,TRBJ1-2
CSARRDRGNQPQHF,TGCAGTGCTAGACGGGACAGGGGGAATCAGCCCCAGCATTTT,.,TRBV20-1,TRBD1,TRBJ1-5
CASSWTGMSEAFF,TGTGCCAGCAGTTGGACAGGGATGTCTGAAGCTTTCTTT,.,TRBV6-6,TRBD1,TRBJ1-1
CASSLSPGAAGNTEAFF,TGTGCCAGCAGCTTGAGTCCGGGCGCCGCCGGGAACACTGAAGCTTTCTTT,.,TRBV7-9,.,TRBJ1-1
CASSLAQNTDTQYF,TGCGCCAGCAGCTTGGCGCAGAACACAGATACGCAGTATTTT,.,TRBV5-1,.,TRBJ2-3
CASRLRQGNNSPLHF,TGTGCCAGCAGACTACGACAGGGGAACAATTCACCCCTCCACTTT,.,TRBV12-3/TRBV12-4,TRBD1,TRBJ1-6
CSALAGGPDGELFF,TGCAGTGCTTTAGCGGGAGGGCCTGACGGGGAGCTGTTTTTT,.,TRBV20-1,TRBD2,TRBJ2-2
CSANCTSGGAEPSYEQYF,TGCAGTGCTAATTGTACTAGCGGGGGGGCCGAGCCCTCCTACGAGCAGTACTTC,.,TRBV20-1,TRBD2,TRBJ2-7
CASSVSRGGETQYF,TGTGCCAGCAGCGTTTCCAGGGGGGGAGAGACCCAGTACTTC,many,TRBV7-9,.,TRBJ2-5
CASSQDRAGCNEQFF,TGTGCCAGCAGCCAAGATCGGGCTGGCTGCAATGAGCAGTTCTTC,.,TRBV4-2,.,TRBJ2-1
CASSPRSFGTGVANYGYTF,TGTGCCAGCAGCCCACGGTCGTTCGGCACAGGGGTAGCTAACTATGGCTACACCTTC,.,TRBV7-9,TRBD1,TRBJ1-2
CAISPGHGYEQYF,TGTGCCATCAGCCCGGGACACGGATACGAGCAGTACTTC,.,TRBV10-3,.,TRBJ2-7
CASTGGNYGYTF,TGTGCCAGCACAGGGGGTAACTATGGCTACACCTTC,.,TRBV7-2,TRBD1,TRBJ1-2
CASSTRGGSQETQYF,TGTGCCAGCAGCACACGTGGCGGGAGCCAAGAGACCCAGTACTTC,.,TRBV7-2,TRBD2,TRBJ2-5
CASSGDRSGETQYF,TGTGCCAGCAGTGGGGACAGGTCTGGGGAGACCCAGTACTTC,.,TRBV6-1,TRBD1,TRBJ2-5
CASTNGGQSEETQYF,TGTGCCAGCACCAATGGGGGACAGTCTGAAGAGACCCAGTACTTC,few,TRBV28,TRBD1,TRBJ2-5
CASSQDWVAGINEQFF,TGTGCCAGCAGCCAAGATTGGGTCGCAGGGATTAATGAGCAGTTCTTC,.,TRBV4-2,.,TRBJ2-1
CASSPRIPTNEKLFF,TGTGCCAGCAGCCCACGCATCCCAACTAATGAAAAACTGTTTTTT,few,TRBV7-8,.,TRBJ1-4
CATSDLLTGGNTEAFF,TGTGCCACCAGTGATTTATTGACAGGGGGGAACACTGAAGCTTTCTTT,.,TRBV24-1,TRBD1,TRBJ1-1
CSAEYTPLDTQYF,TGCAGCGCTGAGTACACACCCTTAGATACGCAGTATTTT,.,TRBV29-1,.,TRBJ2-3
CASSYAPGGYEQYF,TGTGCCAGCAGCTACGCCCCAGGGGGCTACGAGCAGTACTTC,few,TRBV5-5,TRBD1,TRBJ2-7